This T cell receptor beta chain was identified in a study of OX40 agonist ivuxolimab in advanced cancers. The repertoire was sequenced with immunoSEQ multiplex PCR; TCRdb's copy has only in-frame clones and lacks some. The data hold about 50,000 clones, with about 88% observed a single time. Germline CDR1 and CDR2: SGHRS and YFSETQ. V was shortened by 0 bases and J by 3 bases, with 14 bases between the two germline ends. The CDR3 runs 16 residues. This sequence joins TRBV5-1 and TRBJ2-3; tentatively, D is TRBD1 (5 bases). The specimen was CD4+ or CD8+ T cells sorted from blood, collected in a trial of the OX40 agonist ivuxolimab. This TCR was recovered from an adult with an advanced solid tumor such as melanoma, head and neck, liver or kidney cancer. Written as DNA, the CDR3 is TGCGCCAGCAGCTTGGTACCAGGGCAGAGGACAGATACGCAGTATTTT. Translation gives CASSLVPGQRTDTQYF.